This TCR beta chain stems from a study of cytomegalovirus exposure and HLA in healthy donors. The germline CDR1 and CDR2 sequences are SGHNT and YYREEE (reference sequence). V shed 2 bases, J shed 7 bases, and the junction held 7 bases outside the gene matches. The CDR3 sequence is 15 residues long. The PCR had 60 Vbeta and 13 Jbeta primers. Original methodology: Approximately 73 million unique TCR beta chains, roughly 10 million shared, were counted in a later analysis. The table came from immunoSEQ multiplex PCR; TCRdb's copy has only in-frame clones and leaves some out. The V and J calls and the clone size are those of that table, but D and trimming were determined from the DNA. This table has approximately 150,000 clones, roughly two thirds appearing once.

The gene calls are TRBV5-4 and TRBJ2-1; 9 bases align to TRBD2. The sequence was collected from a woman aged 30 to 39 in good health and CMV-seronegative. Sample: PBMCs. The CDR3 DNA sequence: TGTGCCAGCAGCTTTCGCGGGAGGGCCGAAAATGAGCAGTTCTTC. It translates to CASSFRGRAENEQFF.